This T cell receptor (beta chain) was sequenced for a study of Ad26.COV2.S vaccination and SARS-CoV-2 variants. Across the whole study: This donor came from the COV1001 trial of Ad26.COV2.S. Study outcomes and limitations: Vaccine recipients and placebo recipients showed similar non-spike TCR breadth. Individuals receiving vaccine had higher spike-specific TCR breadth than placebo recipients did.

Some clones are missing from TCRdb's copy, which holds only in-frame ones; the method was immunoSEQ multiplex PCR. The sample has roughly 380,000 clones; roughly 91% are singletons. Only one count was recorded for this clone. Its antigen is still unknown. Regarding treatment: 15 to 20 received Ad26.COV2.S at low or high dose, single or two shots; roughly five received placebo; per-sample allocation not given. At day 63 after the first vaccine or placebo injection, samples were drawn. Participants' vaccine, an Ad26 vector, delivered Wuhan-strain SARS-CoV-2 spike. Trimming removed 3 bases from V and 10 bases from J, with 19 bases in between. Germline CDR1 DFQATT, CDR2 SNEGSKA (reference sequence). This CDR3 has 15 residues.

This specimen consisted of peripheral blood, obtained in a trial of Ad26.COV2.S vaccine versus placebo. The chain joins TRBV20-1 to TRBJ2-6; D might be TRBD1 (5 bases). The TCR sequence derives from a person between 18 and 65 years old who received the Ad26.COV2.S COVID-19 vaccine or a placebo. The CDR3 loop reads CSASDQGHSFNVLTF. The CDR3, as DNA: TGCAGTGCTAGTGACCAGGGCCACTCCTTTAACGTCCTGACTTTC.